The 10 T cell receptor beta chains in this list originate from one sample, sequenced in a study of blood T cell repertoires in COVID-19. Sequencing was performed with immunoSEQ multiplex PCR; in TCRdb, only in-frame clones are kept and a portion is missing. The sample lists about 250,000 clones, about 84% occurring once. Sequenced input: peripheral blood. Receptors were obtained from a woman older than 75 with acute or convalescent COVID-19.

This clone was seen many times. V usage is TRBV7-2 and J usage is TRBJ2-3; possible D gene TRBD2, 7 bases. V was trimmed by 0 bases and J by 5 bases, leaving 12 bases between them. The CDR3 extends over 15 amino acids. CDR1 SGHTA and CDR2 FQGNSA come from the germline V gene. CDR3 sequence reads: CASSLATGGGDTQYF. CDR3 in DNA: TGTGCCAGCAGCTTAGCAACGGGGGGCGGAGATACGCAGTATTTT. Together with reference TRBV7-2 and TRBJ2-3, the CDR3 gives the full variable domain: GAGVSQSPSNKVTEKGKDVELRCDPISGHTALYWYRQSLGQGLEFLIYFQGNSAPDKSGLPSDRFSAERTGGSVSTLTIQRTQQEDSAVYLCASSLATGGGDTQYFGPGTRLTVL.

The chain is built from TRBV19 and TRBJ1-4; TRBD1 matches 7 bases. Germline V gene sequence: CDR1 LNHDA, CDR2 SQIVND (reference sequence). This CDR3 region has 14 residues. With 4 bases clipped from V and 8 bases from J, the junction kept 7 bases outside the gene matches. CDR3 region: CASSKDRDKEKLFF. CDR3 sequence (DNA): TGTGCCAGTAGTAAAGACAGGGACAAAGAAAAACTGTTTTTT. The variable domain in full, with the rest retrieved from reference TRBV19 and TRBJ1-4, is DGGITQSPKYLFRKEGQNVTLSCEQNLNHDAMYWYRQDPGQGLRLIYYSQIVNDFQKGDIAEGYSVSREKKESFPLTVTSAQKNPTAFYLCASSKDRDKEKLFFGSGTQLSVL.

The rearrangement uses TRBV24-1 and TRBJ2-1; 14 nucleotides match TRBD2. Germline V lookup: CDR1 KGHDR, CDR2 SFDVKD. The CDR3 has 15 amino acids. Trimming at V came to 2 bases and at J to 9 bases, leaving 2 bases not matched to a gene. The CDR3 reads CATSDSGLAGGEQFF. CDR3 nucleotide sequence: TGTGCCACCAGTGATTCCGGACTAGCGGGAGGTGAGCAGTTCTTC.

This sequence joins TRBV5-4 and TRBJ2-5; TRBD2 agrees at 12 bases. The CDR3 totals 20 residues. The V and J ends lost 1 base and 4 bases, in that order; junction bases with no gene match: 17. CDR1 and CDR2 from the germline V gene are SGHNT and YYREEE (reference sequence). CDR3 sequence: CASSLPPLAGGPSIGETQYF. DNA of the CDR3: TGTGCCAGCAGCTTGCCCCCCCTAGCGGGAGGGCCTAGTATAGGAGAGACCCAGTACTTC.

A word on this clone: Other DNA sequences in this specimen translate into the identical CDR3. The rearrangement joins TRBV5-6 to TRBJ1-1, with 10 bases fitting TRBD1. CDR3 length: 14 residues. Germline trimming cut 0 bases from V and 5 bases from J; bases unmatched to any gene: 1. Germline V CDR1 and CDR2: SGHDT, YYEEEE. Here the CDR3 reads CASSLGQGATEAFF. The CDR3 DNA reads TGTGCCAGCAGCTTGGGACAGGGGGCGACTGAAGCTTTCTTT.

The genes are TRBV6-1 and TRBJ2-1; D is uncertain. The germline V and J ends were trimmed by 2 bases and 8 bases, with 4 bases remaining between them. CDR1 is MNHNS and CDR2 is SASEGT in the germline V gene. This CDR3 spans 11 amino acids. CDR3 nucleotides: TGTGCCAGCAGTGAATCCGATGAGCAGTTCTTC. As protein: CASSESDEQFF.

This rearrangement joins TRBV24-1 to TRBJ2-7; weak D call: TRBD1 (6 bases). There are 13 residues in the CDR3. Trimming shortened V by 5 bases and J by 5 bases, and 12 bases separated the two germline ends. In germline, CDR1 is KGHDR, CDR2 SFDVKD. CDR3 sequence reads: CATSGTGNHEQYF. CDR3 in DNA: TGTGCCACCAGTGGAACAGGGAACCACGAGCAGTACTTC.

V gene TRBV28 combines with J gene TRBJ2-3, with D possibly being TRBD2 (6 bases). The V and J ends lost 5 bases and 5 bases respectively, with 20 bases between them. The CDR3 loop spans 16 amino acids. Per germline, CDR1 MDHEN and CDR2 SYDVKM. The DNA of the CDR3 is TGTGCCAGCAGTGCTGGGTGGAGGGTGGGTAGAGATACGCAGTATTTT. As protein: CASSAGWRVGRDTQYF.

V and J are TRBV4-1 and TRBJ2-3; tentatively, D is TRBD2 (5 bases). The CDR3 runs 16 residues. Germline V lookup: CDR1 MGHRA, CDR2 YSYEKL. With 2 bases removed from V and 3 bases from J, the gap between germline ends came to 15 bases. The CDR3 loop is CASSQTAQTRTDTQYF. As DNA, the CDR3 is TGCGCCAGCAGCCAAACCGCCCAAACTAGGACAGATACGCAGTATTTT.

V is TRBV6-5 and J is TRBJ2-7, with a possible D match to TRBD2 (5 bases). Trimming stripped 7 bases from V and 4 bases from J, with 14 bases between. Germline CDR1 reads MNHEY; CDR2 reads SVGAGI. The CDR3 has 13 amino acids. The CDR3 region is CASMGVGAYEQYF. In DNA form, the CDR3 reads TGTGCCAGCATGGGAGTGGGAGCTTACGAGCAGTACTTC.